One and the same sample provided the 32 T cell receptor beta chains below, sequenced in a study of molecular identifiers for immune sequencing clone quantification. Via MiXCR, TCRdb re-called the PCR reads, giving one row per CDR3 protein. Of tens of thousands of distinct CDR3 sequences listed, roughly 18% are singletons. The sequenced material came from naive CD8+ T cells from blood, with Jurkat cell RNA spiked in. Specified subset: FACS-sorted CD8+CD4-CCR7+CD45RA+ naive T cells. These receptor sequences come from a human donor in good health. Some libraries in this study had Jurkat cell RNA spiked in.

This clonotype has at least ten counts. The V gene is TRBV19, the J gene TRBJ2-5; 7 bases fit TRBD2. The CDR3 covers 14 residues. Trimming took 7 bases from V and 2 from J; bases not matched to a gene: 7. Germline loops: CDR1 LNHDA, CDR2 SQIVND (reference sequence). CDR3: CASTPWGGQETQYF. The CDR3 DNA follows: TGTGCCAGTACTCCCTGGGGGGGTCAAGAGACCCAGTACTTC.

This clonotype ranks as medium-sized. J is TRBJ2-7 and V is TRBV25-1, with D maybe TRBD1 (5 bases). CDR1 is MGHDK and CDR2 is SYGVNS in the germline V gene. Trimming stripped 3 bases from V and 0 bases from J, with 9 bases between. There are 14 residues in the CDR3. Written as DNA, the CDR3 is TGTGCCAGCAGTGAGCCAGGGAACTCCTACGAGCAGTACTTC. It translates to CASSEPGNSYEQYF.

V gene TRBV7-6 combines with J gene TRBJ2-7, with D possibly being TRBD2 (6 bases). The CDR3 runs 13 residues. CDR1 is SGHVS, CDR2 FNYEAQ, per germline. Between the trimmed V and J ends, which lost 4 bases and 3 bases, there was a span of 10 bases. CDR3 nucleotide sequence: TGTGCCAGCAGCTCTCTTAGCGGCTACGAGCAGTACTTC. This sequence encodes CASSSLSGYEQYF.

This clonotype is labeled medium-sized. This rearrangement joins TRBV29-1 to TRBJ2-5; D remains ambiguous. There are 14 residues in the CDR3. Germline V gene lookup returns CDR1 SQVTM and CDR2 ANQGSEA. Trimming left V 1 base short and J 8 bases short, with 17 bases between. CDR3 amino acids: CSVEGDEGFGTQYF. The CDR3 DNA sequence: TGCAGCGTTGAAGGTGACGAAGGGTTTGGCACCCAGTACTTC.

There are many counts of this clonotype. The chain has TRBV6-5 and TRBJ1-1; 7 positions match TRBD1. This CDR3 contains 12 residues. Germline assignment: CDR1 MNHEY and CDR2 SVGAGI. V trimming: 6 bases; J trimming: 7 bases; junction bases outside the gene matches: 5. The CDR3 coding sequence is TGTGCCAGCAGAGGGGGCTTGAATGAAGCTTTCTTT. It codes for CASRGGLNEAFF.

This clonotype occurred many times. The CDR3 bases are TGTGCCCGTGCATCGGTCGTCGGCAGACTGAACACTGAAGCTTTCTTT. Translation: CARASVVGRLNTEAFF. The V call is TRBV19, the J call TRBJ1-1; D is unresolved. The germline V gene has CDR1 LNHDA and CDR2 SQIVND (reference sequence). The CDR3 is 16 amino acids. V was clipped by 11 bases and J by 0 bases, with 22 bases between them.

This clonotype was seen many times. V usage is TRBV28 and J usage is TRBJ1-5; the match to TRBD1 covers 9 bases. V shed 6 bases and J 1 base; nucleotides not matched to a gene: 4. The CDR3 loop spans 15 amino acids. Germline V gene sequence: CDR1 MDHEN, CDR2 SYDVKM. The CDR3 is CASSTTGGSNQPQHF. The CDR3 DNA reads as TGTGCCAGCAGCACCACAGGGGGCAGCAATCAGCCCCAGCATTTT.

This clonotype has ten or more counts. The rearrangement links TRBV5-1 to TRBJ1-5; D is unclear. Germline CDR1 is SGHRS and CDR2 is YFSETQ. This CDR3 is 13 amino acids long. V gave up 2 bases and J gave up 7 bases, with 10 bases separating them. The CDR3 DNA is TGCGCCAGCAGCTTAAGTTCGGGGCAGCCCCAGCATTTT. This sequence encodes CASSLSSGQPQHF.

This clonotype was counted ten times or more. The chain has TRBV29-1 and TRBJ2-7; 7 nucleotides agree with TRBD1. Per germline, CDR1 SQVTM and CDR2 ANQGSEA. V shed 7 bases and J 0 bases; nucleotides not matched to a gene: 3. The CDR3 covers 12 residues. The CDR3 here is CSARDSSYEQYF. The CDR3 nucleotides are TGCAGCGCCCGGGACAGCTCCTACGAGCAGTACTTC.

The sample holds many counts of this clonotype. V and J are TRBV4-1 and TRBJ2-3; D is ambiguous. Looked up from germline, CDR1 is MGHRA and CDR2 is YSYEKL. Trimming shortened V by 1 base and J by 1 base, and 9 bases separated the two germline ends. This CDR3 spans 15 amino acids. The CDR3 reads CASSQVAAGTDTQYF. CDR3 coding DNA: TGCGCCAGCAGCCAAGTAGCTGCCGGCACAGATACGCAGTATTTT.

About this clonotype: A read error is possible here, since a much larger clone lies one base away. V is TRBV28 and J is TRBJ1-2, with TRBD1 matching over 9 bases. The CDR3 is 14 amino acids. In germline, CDR1 is MDHEN, CDR2 SYDVKM. CDR3 sequence reads: CASSIDRGGFGCTF. In nucleotides, the CDR3 is TGTGCCAGCAGTATAGACAGGGGGGGATTCGGCTGCACCTTC.

The V and J genes are TRBV2 and TRBJ2-7; no reliable D call. V was pared by 8 bases and J by 1 base, with 6 bases between. The CDR3 has 11 amino acids. CDR1 and CDR2 from the germline V gene are SNHLY and FYNNEI. The CDR3 here is CASDGSYEQYF. The CDR3 DNA follows: TGTGCCAGCGACGGGTCCTACGAGCAGTACTTC.

Sample share makes this clonotype medium-sized. V usage is TRBV7-6 and J usage is TRBJ1-5, with a tentative D call TRBD1 (5 bases). Germline CDR1 SGHVS, CDR2 FNYEAQ. The CDR3 has 11 amino acids. V lost 4 bases and J lost 9, with 7 bases in between. The CDR3 coding sequence is TGTGCCAGCAGCTCCGGGGGGCCCCAGCATTTT. It translates to CASSSGGPQHF.

With respect to this clonotype: The conserved closing phenylalanine or tryptophan is absent in this CDR3, likely reflecting a read error. It is unclear where the CDR3 begins or ends on the DNA, so no DNA is shown, and the CDR3 is as TCRdb lists it. The chain combines TRBV6-2 or TRBV6-3 with TRBJ1-6; the table's D gene call, TRBD1, was not cross checked with the DNA. The CDR3 is 12 residues long, counting both termini. The germline gives CDR1 MNHEY, CDR2 SVGEGT. The CDR3 loop is CASSPDASPLRG.

This clonotype was counted ten times or more. The J gene is TRBJ2-7, the V gene TRBV7-9; no clear D gene. This CDR3 is built from 14 residues. Germline CDR1 is SEHNR and CDR2 is FQNEAQ (reference sequence). The germline V and J ends were trimmed by 4 bases and 3 bases, with 13 bases remaining between them. CDR3 loop: CASSYPHTLYEQYF. The CDR3 DNA reads as TGTGCCAGCAGCTACCCTCACACCCTCTACGAGCAGTACTTC.

This clonotype is medium-sized (0.01 to 0.1%) by share. The chain couples TRBV28 to TRBJ2-3; D gene uncertain. Germline V gene lookup returns CDR1 MDHEN and CDR2 SYDVKM. The germline V and J ends were trimmed by 3 bases and 1 base, with 17 bases remaining between them. The CDR3 loop spans 17 amino acids. DNA for the CDR3: TGTGCCAGCAGTTTGGGTTGGGGAAAATCCCGCACAGATACGCAGTATTTT. This sequence encodes CASSLGWGKSRTDTQYF.

Notes on this clonotype: A much larger clone lies one base from this, so it may be a read error. The chain joins TRBV25-1 to TRBJ2-1; D is unclear. The germline V and J ends were trimmed by 1 base and 12 bases, with 13 bases remaining between them. This CDR3 has 13 residues. CDR1 MGHDK and CDR2 SYGVNS come from the germline V gene. The CDR3 nucleotides are TGTGCCAGCAGTGAATCTGGACGAAGTGTGCAGTTCTTC. It is translated as CASSESGRSVQFF.

This clonotype was seen ten or more times. The chain uses TRBV25-1 and TRBJ2-1; a possible D gene is TRBD2 (5 bases). The CDR3 totals 15 residues. Germline V gives CDR1 MGHDK, CDR2 SYGVNS. V lost 8 bases and J 0 bases, leaving 14 bases between the germline ends. In nucleotides, the CDR3 is TGTGCCAGCTCCGCGGGCCCAAGCTCCTACAATGAGCAGTTCTTC. Translating gives CASSAGPSSYNEQFF.

Many counts were recorded for this clonotype. The CDR3 DNA follows: TGTGCCAGCAGTTTGACAGCATCGCAAGAGACCCAGTACTTC. Translation gives CASSLTASQETQYF. The V gene is TRBV28, the J gene TRBJ2-5, with a tentative D call TRBD1 (5 bases). V shed 3 bases and J shed 2 bases, with 10 bases lying between them. Germline V CDR1 and CDR2: MDHEN, SYDVKM. The CDR3 loop spans 14 amino acids.

Comments on this clonotype: This sequence may be a read error, since a much larger clone differs from it by one base. The chain combines TRBV19 with TRBJ1-1, with TRBD1 identical over 7 bases. This CDR3 has 13 residues. CDR1 and CDR2 (germline): LNHDA, SQIVND (reference sequence). CDR3 nucleotide sequence: TGTGCATCCGAGACAGGGCTGATCACTGAAGCTTTCTTT. Protein: CASETGLITEAFF.

In this sample, this clonotype turned up once. This could be a read error, since a much larger clone is one nucleotide away. The chain links TRBV7-9 to TRBJ2-7, with D possibly matching TRBD1 (7 bases). The CDR3 has 15 residues. Germline V lookup: CDR1 SEHNR, CDR2 FQNEAQ (reference sequence). The chain's CDR3 is CVSSSPTGRIYEQYF. CDR3 DNA: TGTGTCAGCAGCTCGCCGACAGGGAGGATCTACGAGCAGTACTTC.

As concerns this clonotype: This may arise from a read error, as a much more abundant clone is one base away. The chain uses TRBV3-1 and TRBJ2-3; D ambiguous. From germline, CDR1 is LGHDT and CDR2 YNNKEL (reference sequence). V was pared by 11 bases and J by 5 bases, with 17 bases between. The CDR3 loop spans 13 amino acids. In DNA, the CDR3 is TGTGCCTCCCTACACCCGACCATAGATACGCAGTATTTT. Its translation: CASLHPTIDTQYF.

This clonotype was observed at least ten times. V is TRBV20-1 and J is TRBJ2-4; D gene ambiguous. V lost 7 bases, J lost 0 bases, and 10 bases lay in between. The germline V gene encodes CDR1 DFQATT and CDR2 SNEGSKA (reference sequence). This CDR3 is built from 13 residues. CDR3 DNA: TGCAGTGGCAGAACACCAGCCAAAAACATTCAGTACTTC. This gives the protein CSGRTPAKNIQYF.

This rearrangement joins TRBV6-5 to TRBJ2-7; D is undetermined. Germline V CDR1 and CDR2: MNHEY, SVGAGI. This CDR3 comprises 11 residues. Trimming left V 6 bases short and J 1 base short, with 4 bases between. The CDR3 bases are TGTGCCAGCAGGGGTTCCTACGAGCAGTACTTC. It codes for CASRGSYEQYF.

There are many counts of this clonotype. The rearrangement uses TRBV4-2 and TRBJ2-1; D call uncertain. CDR1 and CDR2 from the germline V gene are LGHNA and YNFKEQ. The V end was cut by 3 bases, the J end by 7 bases, with 10 bases between. The CDR3 is 13 amino acids. CDR3: CASSHPQANEQFF. CDR3 DNA: TGTGCCAGCAGCCATCCCCAAGCGAATGAGCAGTTCTTC.

The table lists this clonotype with many counts. This chain uses TRBV5-6 with TRBJ1-4; the D is unclear. The CDR3 contains 12 residues. CDR1 is SGHDT and CDR2 is YYEEEE in the germline V gene. The V gene lost 5 bases and the J gene lost 8 bases, with 10 bases spanning the gap. CDR3: CASSLTHEKLFF. DNA for the CDR3: TGTGCCAGCAGTCTAACACACGAAAAACTGTTTTTT.

This clonotype was recorded many times. The chain is built from TRBV6-1 and TRBJ1-5; D possibly corresponds to TRBD1 (5 bases). The V gene's germline CDR1 is MNHNS and CDR2 SASEGT. The CDR3 length is 16 residues. The V gene lost 1 base and the J gene lost 2 bases, with 12 bases spanning the gap. CDR3 nucleotides: TGTGCCAGCAGTGAAGTTTGGGGGTCCGGCAATCAGCCCCAGCATTTT. Its protein is CASSEVWGSGNQPQHF.

The sample holds many counts of this clonotype. The chain uses TRBV29-1 and TRBJ1-3, with D maybe TRBD1 (6 bases). This CDR3 has 14 residues. Germline V gives CDR1 SQVTM, CDR2 ANQGSEA. The V end lost 4 bases, the J end lost 0 bases, and 10 bases lay between the germline ends. The CDR3 region has the DNA TGCAGCGTTGTGGACAGAAACTCTGGAAACACCATATATTTT. It codes for CSVVDRNSGNTIYF.

Many counts were recorded for this clonotype. CDR3 protein: CATQPPEEAYNEQFF. The CDR3, as DNA: TGTGCCACCCAACCGCCCGAGGAAGCCTACAATGAGCAGTTCTTC. The rearrangement joins TRBV6-2 or TRBV6-3 to TRBJ2-1; no definite D call. Looked up from germline, CDR1 is MNHEY and CDR2 is SVGEGT. Trimming shortened V by 10 bases and J by 2 bases, and 18 bases separated the two germline ends. The CDR3 covers 15 residues.

This clonotype was recorded at least ten times. This sequence joins TRBV7-9 and TRBJ2-5, with TRBD1 matching 10 bases. CDR1 SEHNR and CDR2 FQNEAQ come from the germline V gene (reference sequence). J was trimmed by 2 bases and V by 5 bases; bases with no gene match: 8. This CDR3 has 16 residues. In nucleotides, the CDR3 is TGTGCCAGCAGCCCCTCCACGGACAGGGGGCAAGAGACCCAGTACTTC. Encoded protein: CASSPSTDRGQETQYF. Variable domain in full (rest from reference TRBV7-9 and TRBJ2-5): DTGVSQNPRHKITKRGQNVTFRCDPISEHNRLYWYRQTLGQGPEFLTYFQNEAQLEKSRLLSDRFSAERPKGSFSTLEIQRTEQGDSAMYLCASSPSTDRGQETQYFGPGTRLLVL.

This clonotype was observed many times. The chain is built from TRBV19 and TRBJ2-1, with D uncertain. The CDR3 length is 14 residues. Deletions cut 7 bases from V and 5 bases from J, with 15 bases between. Per the germline V gene, CDR1 is LNHDA and CDR2 is SQIVND (reference sequence). CDR3 in amino acids: CASKKGPANNEQFF. The CDR3 DNA reads TGTGCCAGTAAGAAGGGTCCTGCGAACAATGAGCAGTTCTTC.

This clonotype was observed at least ten times. The V and J genes are TRBV30 and TRBJ2-2; the match to TRBD1 covers 8 bases. The CDR3 covers 13 residues. Germline V lookup: CDR1 GTSNPN, CDR2 SVGIG (reference sequence). The trim removed 1 base at V and 5 bases at J, leaving 0 bases unmatched. CDR3 loop: CAWSGTGTGELFF. In nucleotides, the CDR3 is TGTGCCTGGAGTGGGACAGGGACCGGGGAGCTGTTTTTT.